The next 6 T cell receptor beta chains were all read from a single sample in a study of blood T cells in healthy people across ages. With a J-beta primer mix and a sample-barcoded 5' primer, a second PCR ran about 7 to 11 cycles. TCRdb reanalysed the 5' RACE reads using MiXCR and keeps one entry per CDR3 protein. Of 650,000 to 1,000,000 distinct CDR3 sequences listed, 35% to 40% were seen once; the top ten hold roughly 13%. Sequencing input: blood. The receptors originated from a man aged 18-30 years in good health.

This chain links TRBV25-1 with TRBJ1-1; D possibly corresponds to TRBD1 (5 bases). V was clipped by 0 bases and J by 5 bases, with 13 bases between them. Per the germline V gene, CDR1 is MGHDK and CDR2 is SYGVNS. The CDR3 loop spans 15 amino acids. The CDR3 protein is CASSEYGGGETEAFF. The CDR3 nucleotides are TGTGCCAGCAGTGAATATGGGGGGGGGGAGACTGAAGCTTTCTTT. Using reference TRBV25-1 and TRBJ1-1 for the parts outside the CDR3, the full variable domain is EADIYQTPRYLVIGTGKKITLECSQTMGHDKMYWYQQDPGMELHLIHYSYGVNSTEKGDLSSESTVSRIRTEHFPLTLESARPSHTSQYLCASSEYGGGETEAFFGQGTRLTVV.

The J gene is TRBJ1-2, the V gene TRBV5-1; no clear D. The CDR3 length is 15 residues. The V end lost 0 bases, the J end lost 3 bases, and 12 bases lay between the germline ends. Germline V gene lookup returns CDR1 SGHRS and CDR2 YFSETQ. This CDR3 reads CASSLGFTVDYGYTF. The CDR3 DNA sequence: TGCGCCAGCAGCTTGGGCTTTACAGTCGACTATGGCTACACCTTC.

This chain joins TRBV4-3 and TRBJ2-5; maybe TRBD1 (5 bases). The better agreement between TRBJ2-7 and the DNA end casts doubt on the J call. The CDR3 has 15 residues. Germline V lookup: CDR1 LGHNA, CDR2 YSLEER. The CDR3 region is CASSPKSGRVHEQYF. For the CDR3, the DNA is TGCGCCAGCAGCCCTAAATCAGGCAGGGTCCACGAGCAGTACTTC.

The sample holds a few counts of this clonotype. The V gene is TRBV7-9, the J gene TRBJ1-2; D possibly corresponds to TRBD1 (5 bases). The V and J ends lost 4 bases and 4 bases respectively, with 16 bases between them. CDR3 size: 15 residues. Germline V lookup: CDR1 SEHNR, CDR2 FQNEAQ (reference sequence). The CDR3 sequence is CASSSGTARVYGYTF. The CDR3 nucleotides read TGTGCCAGCAGCTCTGGGACTGCCCGGGTCTATGGCTACACCTTC.

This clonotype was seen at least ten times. CDR3 region: CASSFSRWRSQGRYNEQFF. Here the CDR3 DNA reads TGTGCCAGCAGTTTTTCGCGTTGGAGGTCACAGGGGAGGTACAATGAGCAGTTCTTC. This chain joins TRBV28 and TRBJ2-1; tentative D call: TRBD1 (7 bases). Trimming took 3 bases from V and 4 from J, leaving 25 bases between them. CDR1 is MDHEN, CDR2 SYDVKM, per germline. There are 19 residues in the CDR3.

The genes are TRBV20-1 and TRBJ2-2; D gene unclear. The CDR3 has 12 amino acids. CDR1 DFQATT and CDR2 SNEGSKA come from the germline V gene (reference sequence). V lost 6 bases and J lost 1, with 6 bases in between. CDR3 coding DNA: TGCAGTGCGGGCAGGAACACCGGGGAGCTGTTTTTT. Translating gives CSAGRNTGELFF.